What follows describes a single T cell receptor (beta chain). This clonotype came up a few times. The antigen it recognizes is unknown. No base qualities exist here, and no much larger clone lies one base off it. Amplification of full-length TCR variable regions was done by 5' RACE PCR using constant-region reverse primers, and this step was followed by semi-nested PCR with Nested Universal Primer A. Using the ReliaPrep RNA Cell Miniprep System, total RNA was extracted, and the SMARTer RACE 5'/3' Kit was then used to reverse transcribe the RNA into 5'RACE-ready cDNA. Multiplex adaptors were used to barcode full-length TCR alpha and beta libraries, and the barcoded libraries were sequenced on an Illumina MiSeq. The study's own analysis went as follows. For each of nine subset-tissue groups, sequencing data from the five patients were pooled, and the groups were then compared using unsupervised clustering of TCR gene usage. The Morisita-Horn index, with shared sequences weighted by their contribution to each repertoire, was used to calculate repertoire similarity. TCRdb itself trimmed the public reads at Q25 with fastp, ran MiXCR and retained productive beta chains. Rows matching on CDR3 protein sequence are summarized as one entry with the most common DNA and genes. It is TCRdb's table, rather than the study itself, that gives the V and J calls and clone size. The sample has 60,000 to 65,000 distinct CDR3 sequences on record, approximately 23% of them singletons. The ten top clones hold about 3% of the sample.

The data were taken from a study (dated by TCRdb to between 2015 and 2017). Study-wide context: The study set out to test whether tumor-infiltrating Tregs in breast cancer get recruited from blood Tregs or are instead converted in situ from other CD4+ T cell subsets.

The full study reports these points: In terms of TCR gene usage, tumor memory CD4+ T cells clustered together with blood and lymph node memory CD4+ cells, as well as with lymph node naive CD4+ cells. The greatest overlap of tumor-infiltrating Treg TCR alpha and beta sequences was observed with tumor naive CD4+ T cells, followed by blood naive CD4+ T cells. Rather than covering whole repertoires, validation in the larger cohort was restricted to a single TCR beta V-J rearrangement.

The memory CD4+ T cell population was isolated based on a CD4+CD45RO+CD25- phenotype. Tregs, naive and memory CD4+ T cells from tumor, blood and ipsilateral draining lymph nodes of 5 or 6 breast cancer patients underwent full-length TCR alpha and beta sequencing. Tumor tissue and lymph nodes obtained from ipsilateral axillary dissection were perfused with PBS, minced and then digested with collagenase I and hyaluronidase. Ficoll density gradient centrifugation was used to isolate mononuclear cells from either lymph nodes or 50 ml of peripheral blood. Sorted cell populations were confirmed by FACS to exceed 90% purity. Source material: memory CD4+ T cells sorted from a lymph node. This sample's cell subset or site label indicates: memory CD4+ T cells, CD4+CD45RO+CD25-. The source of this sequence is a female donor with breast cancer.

The nucleotide sequence reads TGTGCCAGTACTCCGGGACAGACTACAGATACGCAGTATTTT. Translated, it gives CASTPGQTTDTQYF. The chain uses TRBV7-2 and TRBJ2-3; TRBD1 agrees with 7 junctional bases. CDR1 and CDR2 were assigned from the germline V gene as SGHTA and FQGNSA. Ends trimmed: V by 9 bases, J by 3 bases; bases unmatched to a gene: 9. The CDR3 goes from the cysteine to the phenylalanine over 14 residues. Just CDR3 DNA is preserved here, 42 bases in frame from base 1.